This passage covers 21 T cell receptor beta chains from one sample sequenced in a study of blood T cell repertoires in COVID-19. Generated by immunoSEQ multiplex PCR, the TCRdb table keeps only in-frame clones and is missing some. The sample records approximately 330,000 clones, approximately 88% being singletons. The sequencing sample was made of peripheral blood. Every receptor here comes from a man younger than 45 with COVID-19, enrolled during active disease.

The chain combines TRBV19 with TRBJ2-3, with unresolved D. The CDR3 spans 13 residues. V was shortened by 3 bases and J by 0 bases, with 4 bases between the two germline ends. Germline V CDR1 and CDR2: LNHDA, SQIVND (reference sequence). The DNA of the CDR3 is TGTGCCAGTAGTATGGGCAGCACAGATACGCAGTATTTT. It specifies CASSMGSTDTQYF.

This clone was seen a single time. The J gene is TRBJ2-2, the V gene TRBV4-1, with D tentatively TRBD1 (6 bases). The V and J ends lost 4 bases and 6 bases respectively, with 18 bases between them. CDR3 size: 16 residues. From germline, CDR1 is MGHRA and CDR2 YSYEKL. CDR3 in DNA: TGCGCCAGCAGCCCCCGCAGTGGGGGCGCTTCCGGGGAGCTGTTTTTT. It is translated as CASSPRSGGASGELFF.

V usage is TRBV27 and J usage is TRBJ1-2; D not resolved. Germline CDR1 reads MNHEY; CDR2 reads SMNVEV (reference sequence). V lost 5 bases and J lost 2, with 9 bases in between. The CDR3 loop spans 13 amino acids. The CDR3 nucleotides read TGTGCCAGCAGTCCTAGGTTGAACTATGGCTACACCTTC. Translating gives CASSPRLNYGYTF.

The rearrangement uses TRBV28 and TRBJ1-1, with TRBD1 identical over 9 bases. J lost 7 bases, V lost 5 bases, and 2 bases had no gene match. The CDR3 totals 12 residues. The germline V gene encodes CDR1 MDHEN and CDR2 SYDVKM. The chain's CDR3 is CASSDRGVEAFF. The CDR3, as DNA: TGTGCCAGCAGTGACAGGGGGGTTGAAGCTTTCTTT. The full variable domain, its missing parts supplied by reference TRBV28 and TRBJ1-1, is DVKVTQSSRYLVKRTGEKVFLECVQDMDHENMFWYRQDPGLGLRLIYFSYDVKMKEKGDIPEGYSVSREKKERFSLILESASTNQTSMYLCASSDRGVEAFFGQGTRLTVV.

The chain recombines TRBV23-1 with TRBJ1-5; D is unclear. TRBV23-1 is annotated as an ORF whose role is uncertain. CDR3 length equals 15 residues. Trimming pared 2 bases from V and 7 bases from J, leaving 15 bases between. CDR3 sequence reads: CASSQIGTPRQPQHF. In DNA form, the CDR3 reads TGCGCCAGCAGTCAAATCGGTACCCCGAGGCAGCCCCAGCATTTT.

The chain employs TRBV28 and TRBJ2-1; the D gene is possibly TRBD1 (5 bases). This CDR3 is built from 15 residues. Trimming stripped 6 bases from V and 0 bases from J, with 12 bases between. Germline V CDR1 and CDR2: MDHEN, SYDVKM. In nucleotides, the CDR3 is TGTGCCAGCAGCTCACAGGTGATCTCCTACAATGAGCAGTTCTTC. It is translated as CASSSQVISYNEQFF.

The chain recombines TRBV7-8 with TRBJ2-7; TRBD1 matches 8 bases. V gave up 2 bases and J gave up 0 bases; unmatched junction bases: 6. The CDR3 is 16 residues long. Germline values: CDR1 SGHVS, CDR2 FQNEAQ. Here the CDR3 DNA reads TGTGCCAGCAGCTTATTAGCTGGACAGGGCTCCTACGAGCAGTACTTC. It is translated as CASSLLAGQGSYEQYF. Full variable domain (outside the CDR3, taken from reference TRBV7-8 and TRBJ2-7): GAGVSQSPRYKVAKRGQDVALRCDPISGHVSLFWYQQALGQGPEFLTYFQNEAQLDKSGLPSDRFFAERPEGSVSTLKIQRTQQEDSAVYLCASSLLAGQGSYEQYFGPGTRLTVT.

The gene calls are TRBV4-3 and TRBJ1-6; D is perhaps TRBD1 (6 bases). This CDR3 region has 21 residues. V was cut by 0 bases and J by 8 bases, with 29 bases left in between. CDR1 is LGHNA and CDR2 is YSLEER in the germline V gene. CDR3 coding DNA: TGCGCCAGCAGCCAAGAACTGTATTGGACAGTGAATTACCCTTATGATTCACCCCTCCACTTT. Translating gives CASSQELYWTVNYPYDSPLHF.

This sequence joins TRBV3-1 (or the pseudogene TRBV3-2) and TRBJ1-1; TRBD1 might be the D (5 bases). The CDR3 runs to 18 residues. The ends were cut back, 1 base at V and 3 bases at J, with 21 bases in the middle. The germline V gene has CDR1 LGHDT and CDR2 YNNKEL (reference sequence). The CDR3 spells CASSQGRVRPGVDTEAFF. CDR3 nucleotide sequence: TGTGCCAGCAGCCAAGGGAGAGTCCGGCCGGGGGTGGACACTGAAGCTTTCTTT.

The chain recombines TRBV6-6 with TRBJ1-5; D unresolved. Germline CDR1 and CDR2: MNHNY and SVGAGI (reference sequence). The germline V and J ends were trimmed by 2 bases and 5 bases, with 10 bases remaining between them. The CDR3 runs to 14 residues. CDR3 residues: CASSYGPPYQPQHF. CDR3 nucleotide sequence: TGTGCCAGCAGTTACGGCCCTCCGTATCAGCCCCAGCATTTT.

This rearrangement joins TRBV5-6 to TRBJ1-6, with TRBD1 identical over 7 bases. Germline V CDR1 and CDR2: SGHDT, YYEEEE. The junction had 6 bases not matched to a gene; V was cut back by 1 base and J by 5 bases. This CDR3 comprises 16 residues. The CDR3 DNA reads as TGTGCCAGCAGCTTGCTGTGGACAGGAGATAATTCACCCCTCCACTTT. This sequence encodes CASSLLWTGDNSPLHF. Variable domain in full (rest from reference TRBV5-6 and TRBJ1-6): DAGVTQSPTHLIKTRGQQVTLRCSPKSGHDTVSWYQQALGQGPQFIFQYYEEEERQRGNFPDRFSGHQFPNYSSELNVNALLLGDSALYLCASSLLWTGDNSPLHFGNGTRLTVT.

V gene TRBV28 combines with J gene TRBJ2-5; D ambiguous. This CDR3 is built from 15 residues. V lost 2 bases and J lost 0, with 10 bases in between. From germline, CDR1 is MDHEN and CDR2 SYDVKM. In DNA, the CDR3 is TGTGCCAGCAGTTTAAGTCCTATGTACCAAGAGACCCAGTACTTC. Its translation: CASSLSPMYQETQYF.

The chain has TRBV6-5 and TRBJ2-1; 8 bases match TRBD1. Trimming cost V 6 bases and J 12 bases; bases outside gene matches: 13. The length of the CDR3 is 14 residues. In germline, CDR1 is MNHEY, CDR2 SVGAGI. The CDR3 coding sequence is TGTGCCAGCAGCGATCCGGGACAGGTGTTGGGGCAGTTCTTC. It is translated as CASSDPGQVLGQFF.

This chain links TRBV5-1 with TRBJ1-4; 10 bases map to TRBD1. CDR3 length equals 16 residues. V lost 3 bases to trimming and J lost 1 base; unmatched junction nucleotides: 3. Germline V CDR1 and CDR2: SGHRS, YFSETQ. CDR3 residues: CASSWDRGRTNEKLFF. The CDR3 region has the DNA TGCGCCAGCAGCTGGGACAGGGGTAGAACTAATGAAAAACTGTTTTTT.

The chain uses TRBV12-5 and TRBJ1-1; D gene ambiguous. The CDR3 totals 11 residues. V gave up 7 bases and J gave up 1 base, with 4 bases separating them. Germline V gives CDR1 LGHNT, CDR2 FRNRAP. The CDR3 DNA reads as TGTGCTAGTGCCCAGAACACTGAAGCTTTCTTT. Translated, it gives CASAQNTEAFF. Full variable domain (remainder filled in from reference TRBV12-5 and TRBJ1-1): DARVTQTPRHKVTEMGQEVTMRCQPILGHNTVFWYRQTMMQGLELLAYFRNRAPLDDSGMPKDRFSAEMPDATLATLKIQPSEPRDSAVYFCASAQNTEAFFGQGTRLTVV.

This rearrangement joins TRBV6-1 to TRBJ1-2, with TRBD1 matching over 11 bases. With V trimmed by 2 bases and J by 8 bases, 4 bases remained unmatched. This CDR3 region has 14 residues. CDR1 MNHNS and CDR2 SASEGT come from the germline V gene. As DNA, the CDR3 is TGTGCCAGCAGTGAAAACGGGGACAGGGGGGGCTACACCTTC. It codes for CASSENGDRGGYTF.

The CDR3 sequence: CASSLGTHGMDEQFF. In DNA, the CDR3 is TGTGCCAGCAGTTTAGGGACACATGGGATGGATGAGCAGTTCTTC. The chain has TRBV27 and TRBJ2-1; a weak D match, TRBD1 (6 bases). Germline V lookup: CDR1 MNHEY, CDR2 SMNVEV (reference sequence). The CDR3 spans 15 residues. V was clipped by 2 bases and J by 8 bases, with 16 bases between them.

The CDR3 nucleotides are TGCAGCGTTCCGGACAGGGCGAGCTACACCTTC. Translation: CSVPDRASYTF. V and J are TRBV29-1 and TRBJ1-2; TRBD1 matches 8 bases. Trimming removed 5 bases from V and 9 bases from J; junction bases left unmatched: 5. CDR3 size: 11 residues. Germline lookup yields CDR1 SQVTM and CDR2 ANQGSEA.

The V and J genes are TRBV3-1 (or the pseudogene TRBV3-2) and TRBJ2-5, with TRBD2 identical over 10 bases. The CDR3 covers 16 residues. V dropped 0 bases and J dropped 6; count of bases not matched to a gene: 7. Germline-derived CDR1 and CDR2 are LGHDT and YNNKEL (reference sequence). The CDR3, as DNA: TGTGCCAGCAGCCAAGATGGGCTAGCGGGAGTAAAGACCCAGTACTTC. This translates into CASSQDGLAGVKTQYF.

The V gene is TRBV12-3 or TRBV12-4, the J gene TRBJ1-5, with D unclear. Between the trimmed V and J ends, which lost 4 bases and 4 bases, there was a span of 5 bases. The CDR3 has 12 residues. The CDR3 DNA sequence: TGTGCCAGCAGTTCGGGGAATCAGCCCCAGCATTTT. Encoded protein: CASSSGNQPQHF.

The chain has TRBV28 and TRBJ2-5; a possible D gene is TRBD1 (5 bases). Germline assignment: CDR1 MDHEN and CDR2 SYDVKM. V lost 8 bases to trimming and J lost 0 bases, with 13 bases between them. The CDR3 totals 14 residues. This CDR3 is CASFQWGDQETQYF. The CDR3 bases are TGTGCCAGCTTCCAATGGGGCGACCAAGAGACCCAGTACTTC.